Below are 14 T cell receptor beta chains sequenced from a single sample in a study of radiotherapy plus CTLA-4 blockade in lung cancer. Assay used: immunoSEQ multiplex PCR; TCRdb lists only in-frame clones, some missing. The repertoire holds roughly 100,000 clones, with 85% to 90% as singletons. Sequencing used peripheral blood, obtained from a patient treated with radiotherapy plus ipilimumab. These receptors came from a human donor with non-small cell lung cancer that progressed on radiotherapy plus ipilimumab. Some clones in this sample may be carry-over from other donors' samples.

CDR3 nucleotide sequence: TGTGCCTGGAGTAACGGAGCCTACACTAGCACAGATACGCAGTATTTT. It specifies CAWSNGAYTSTDTQYF. The chain carries TRBV30 and TRBJ2-3; D is ambiguous. The CDR3 loop spans 16 amino acids. Trimming stripped 2 bases from V and 0 bases from J, with 15 bases between. Germline V CDR1 and CDR2: GTSNPN, SVGIG (reference sequence).

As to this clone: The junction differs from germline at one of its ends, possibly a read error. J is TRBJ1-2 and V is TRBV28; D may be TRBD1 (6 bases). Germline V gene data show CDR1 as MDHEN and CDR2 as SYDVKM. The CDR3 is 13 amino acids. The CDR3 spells CASGNNRGRGCTF. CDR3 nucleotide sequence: TGTGCCAGTGGGAATAATAGGGGGAGAGGCTGCACCTTC.

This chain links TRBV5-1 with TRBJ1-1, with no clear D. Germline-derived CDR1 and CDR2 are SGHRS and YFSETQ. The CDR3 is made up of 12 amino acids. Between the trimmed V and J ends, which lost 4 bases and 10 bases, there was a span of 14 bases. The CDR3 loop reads CASSADGERAFF. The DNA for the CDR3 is TGCGCCAGCAGCGCCGACGGAGAAAGAGCTTTCTTT.

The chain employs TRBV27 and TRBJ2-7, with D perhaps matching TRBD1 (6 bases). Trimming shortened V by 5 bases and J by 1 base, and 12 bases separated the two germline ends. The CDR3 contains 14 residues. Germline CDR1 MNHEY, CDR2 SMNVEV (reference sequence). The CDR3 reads CASSPRGQSYEQYF. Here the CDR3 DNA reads TGTGCCAGCAGTCCCCGCGGACAGTCCTACGAGCAGTACTTC.

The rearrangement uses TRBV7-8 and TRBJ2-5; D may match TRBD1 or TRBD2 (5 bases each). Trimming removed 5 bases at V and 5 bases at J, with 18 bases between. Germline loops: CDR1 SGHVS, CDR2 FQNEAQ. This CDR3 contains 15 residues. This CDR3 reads CASSARDPRGETQYF. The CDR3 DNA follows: TGTGCCAGCAGCGCCCGGGACCCACGCGGGGAGACCCAGTACTTC.

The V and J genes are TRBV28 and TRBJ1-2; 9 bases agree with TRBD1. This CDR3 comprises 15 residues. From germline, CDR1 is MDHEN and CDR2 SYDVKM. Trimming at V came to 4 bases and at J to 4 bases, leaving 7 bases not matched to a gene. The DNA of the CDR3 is TGTGCCAGCAGTTCCGGGACAGGGTTTTCCTATGGCTACACCTTC. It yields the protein CASSSGTGFSYGYTF.

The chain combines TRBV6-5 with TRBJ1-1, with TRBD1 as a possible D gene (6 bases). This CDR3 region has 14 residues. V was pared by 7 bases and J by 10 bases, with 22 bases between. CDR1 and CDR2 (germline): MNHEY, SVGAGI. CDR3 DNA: TGTGCCAGCATAAAAGAATCAGGGGTCGGGGGAGCTTTCTTT. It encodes CASIKESGVGGAFF.

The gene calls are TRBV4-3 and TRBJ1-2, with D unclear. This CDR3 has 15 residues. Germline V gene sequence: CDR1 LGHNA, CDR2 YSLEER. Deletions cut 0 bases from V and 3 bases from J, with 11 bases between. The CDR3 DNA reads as TGCGCCAGCAGCCAAGATGCCCGGGGAGACTATGGCTACACCTTC. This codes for CASSQDARGDYGYTF.

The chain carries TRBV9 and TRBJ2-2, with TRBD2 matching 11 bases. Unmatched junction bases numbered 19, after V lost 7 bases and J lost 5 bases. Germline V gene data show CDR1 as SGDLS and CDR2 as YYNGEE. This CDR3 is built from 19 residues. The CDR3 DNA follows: TGTGCCAGCGGGCTAACTAGCGGGGGCCAATCCGGGGCTACCGGGGAGCTGTTTTTT. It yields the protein CASGLTSGGQSGATGELFF.

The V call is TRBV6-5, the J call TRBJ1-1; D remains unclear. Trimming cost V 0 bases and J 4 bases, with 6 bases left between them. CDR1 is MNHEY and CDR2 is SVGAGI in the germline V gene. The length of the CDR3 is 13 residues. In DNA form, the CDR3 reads TGTGCCAGCAGTTACTCGAATCCCACTGAAGCTTTCTTT. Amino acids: CASSYSNPTEAFF.

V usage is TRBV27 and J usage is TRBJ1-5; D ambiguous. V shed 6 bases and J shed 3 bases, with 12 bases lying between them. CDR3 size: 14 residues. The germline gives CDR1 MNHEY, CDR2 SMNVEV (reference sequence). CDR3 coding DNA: TGTGCCAGCAGGCCAGAGTACTCCAATCAGCCCCAGCATTTT. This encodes CASRPEYSNQPQHF.

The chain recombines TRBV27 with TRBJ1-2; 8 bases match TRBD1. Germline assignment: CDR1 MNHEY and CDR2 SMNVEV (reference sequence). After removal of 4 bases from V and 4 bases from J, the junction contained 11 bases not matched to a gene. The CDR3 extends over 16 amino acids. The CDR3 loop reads CASSSLSRGLGYGYTF. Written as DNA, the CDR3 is TGTGCCAGCAGTTCCCTCTCCAGGGGGCTCGGCTATGGCTACACCTTC.

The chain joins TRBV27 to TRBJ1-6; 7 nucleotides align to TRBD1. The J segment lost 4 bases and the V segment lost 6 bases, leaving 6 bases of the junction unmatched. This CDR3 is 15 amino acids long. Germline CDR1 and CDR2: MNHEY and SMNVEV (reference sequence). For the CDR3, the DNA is TGTGCCAGCAGAAACAGGGGTCGTTATAATTCACCCCTCCACTTT. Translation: CASRNRGRYNSPLHF.

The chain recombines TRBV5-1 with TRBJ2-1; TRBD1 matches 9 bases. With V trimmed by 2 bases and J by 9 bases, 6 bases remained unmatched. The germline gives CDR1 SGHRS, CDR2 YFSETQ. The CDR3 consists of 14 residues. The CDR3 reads CASSLTGGRGEQFF. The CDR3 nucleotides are TGCGCCAGCAGCTTAACAGGGGGCCGAGGTGAGCAGTTCTTC. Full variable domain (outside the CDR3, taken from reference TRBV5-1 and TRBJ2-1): KAGVTQTPRYLIKTRGQQVTLSCSPISGHRSVSWYQQTPGQGLQFLFEYFSETQRNKGNFPGRFSGRQFSNSRSEMNVSTLELGDSALYLCASSLTGGRGEQFFGPGTRLTVL.